This record concerns one TCR beta chain sequence. Its antigen remains unidentified. These data come from a study of shared clonotypes between healthy human individuals. Overall study context: A donor's plate count was three for CD4 naive and three for CD4 memory; CD8 naive had two and CD8 memory one.

Germline V gene data show CDR1 as SGHAT and CDR2 as FQNNGV. This CDR3 has 13 amino acids. V was cut by 5 bases and J by 5 bases, with 13 bases left in between. Positive CCR7 selection of CD45RO-negative cells yielded the naive CD8 cells, and terminally differentiated effector memory CD45RA+ cells were excluded. Broader study findings: Naive subsets generally exceeded memory subsets in estimated richness. Between a handful of donors, naive CD4 clonotypes were shared at a level of about 5%.

Generated by immunoSEQ multiplex PCR, the TCRdb table keeps only in-frame clones and is missing some. The sample lists hundreds of thousands of clones, 90% to 95% seen once, with 0.11% in the top ten. The V call is TRBV11-2, the J call TRBJ2-7, with D perhaps TRBD2 (6 bases). The sample taken for sequencing was naive CD8+ T cells sorted from blood. This sequence was found in a woman between 25 and 40 years old in good health. The CDR3 here is CASSQDRGNEQYF. The CDR3 bases are TGTGCCAGCAGCCAGGACCGGGGGAACGAGCAGTACTTC.